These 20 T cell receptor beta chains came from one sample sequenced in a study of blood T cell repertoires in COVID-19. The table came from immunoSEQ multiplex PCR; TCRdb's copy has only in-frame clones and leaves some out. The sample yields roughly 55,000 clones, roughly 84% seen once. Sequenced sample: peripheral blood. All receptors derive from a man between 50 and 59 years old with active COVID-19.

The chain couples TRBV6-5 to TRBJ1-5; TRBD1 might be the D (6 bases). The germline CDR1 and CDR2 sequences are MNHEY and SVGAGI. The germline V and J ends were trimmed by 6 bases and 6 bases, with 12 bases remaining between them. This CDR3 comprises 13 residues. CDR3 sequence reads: CASREGGGQPQHF. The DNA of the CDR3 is TGTGCCAGCAGAGAGGGGGGGGGTCAGCCCCAGCATTTT.

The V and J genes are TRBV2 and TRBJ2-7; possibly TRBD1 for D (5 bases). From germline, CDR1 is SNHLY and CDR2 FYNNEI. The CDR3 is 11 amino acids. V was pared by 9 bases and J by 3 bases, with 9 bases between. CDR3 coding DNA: TGTGCCAGTGACAGATACTACGAGCAGTACTTC. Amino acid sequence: CASDRYYEQYF.

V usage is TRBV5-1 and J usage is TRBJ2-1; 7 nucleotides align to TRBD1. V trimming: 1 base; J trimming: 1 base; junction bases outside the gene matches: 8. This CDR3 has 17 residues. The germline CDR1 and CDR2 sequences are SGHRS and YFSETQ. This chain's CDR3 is CASSLLPGDRSYNEQFF. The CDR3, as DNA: TGCGCCAGCAGCTTGCTGCCCGGGGACAGATCCTACAATGAGCAGTTCTTC.

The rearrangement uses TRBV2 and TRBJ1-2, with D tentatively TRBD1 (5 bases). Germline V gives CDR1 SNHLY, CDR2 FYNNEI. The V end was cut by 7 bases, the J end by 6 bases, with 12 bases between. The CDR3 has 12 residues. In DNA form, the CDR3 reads TGTGCCAGCACGGGGGGAGCGGATGGCTACACCTTC. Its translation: CASTGGADGYTF. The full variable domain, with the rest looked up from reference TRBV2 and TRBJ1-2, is EPEVTQTPSHQVTQMGQEVILRCVPISNHLYFYWYRQILGQKVEFLVSFYNNEISEKSEIFDDQFSVERPDGSNFTLKIRSTKLEDSAMYFCASTGGADGYTFGSGTRLTVV.

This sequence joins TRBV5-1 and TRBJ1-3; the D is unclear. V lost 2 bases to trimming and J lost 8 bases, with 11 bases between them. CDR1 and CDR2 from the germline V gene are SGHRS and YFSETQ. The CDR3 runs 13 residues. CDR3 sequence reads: CASSFVGMDTIYF. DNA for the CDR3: TGCGCCAGCAGCTTTGTCGGGATGGACACCATATATTTT.

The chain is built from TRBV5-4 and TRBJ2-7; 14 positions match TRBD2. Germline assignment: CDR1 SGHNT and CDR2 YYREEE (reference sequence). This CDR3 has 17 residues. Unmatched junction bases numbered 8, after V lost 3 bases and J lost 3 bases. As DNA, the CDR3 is TGTGCCAGCAGCTCCGGGACTAGCGGGAGAACTAGCTACGAGCAGTACTTC. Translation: CASSSGTSGRTSYEQYF.

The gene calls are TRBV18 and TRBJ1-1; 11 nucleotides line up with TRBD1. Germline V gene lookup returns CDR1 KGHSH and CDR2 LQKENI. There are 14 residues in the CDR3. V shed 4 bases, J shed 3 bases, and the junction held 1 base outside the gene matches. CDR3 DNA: TGTGCCAGCTCACGGGACAGGGGGGACACTGAAGCTTTCTTT. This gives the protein CASSRDRGDTEAFF.

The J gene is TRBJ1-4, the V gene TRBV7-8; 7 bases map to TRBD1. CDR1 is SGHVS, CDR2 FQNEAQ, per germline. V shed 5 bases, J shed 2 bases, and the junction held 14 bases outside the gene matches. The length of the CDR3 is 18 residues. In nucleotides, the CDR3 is TGTGCCAGCAGCGGGACAGTCAAAGCTTTTAGGACTAATGAAAAACTGTTTTTT. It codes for CASSGTVKAFRTNEKLFF.

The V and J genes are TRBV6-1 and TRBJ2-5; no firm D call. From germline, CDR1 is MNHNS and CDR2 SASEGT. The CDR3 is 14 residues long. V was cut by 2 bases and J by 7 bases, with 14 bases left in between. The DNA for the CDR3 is TGTGCCAGCAGTGAAACGACCAAAAGAGGGACCCAGTACTTC. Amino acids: CASSETTKRGTQYF.

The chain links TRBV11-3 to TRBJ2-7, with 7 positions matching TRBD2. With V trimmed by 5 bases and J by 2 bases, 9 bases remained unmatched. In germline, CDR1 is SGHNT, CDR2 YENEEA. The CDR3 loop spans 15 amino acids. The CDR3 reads CASSPGGSGTYEQYF. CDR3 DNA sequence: TGTGCCAGCAGCCCGGGGGGATCGGGAACCTACGAGCAGTACTTC.

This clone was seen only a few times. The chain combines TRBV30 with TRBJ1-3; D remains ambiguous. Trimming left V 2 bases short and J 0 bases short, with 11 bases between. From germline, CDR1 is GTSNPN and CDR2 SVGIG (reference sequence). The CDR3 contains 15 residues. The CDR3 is CAWSPGTLSGNTIYF. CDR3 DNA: TGTGCCTGGAGTCCAGGAACTCTCTCTGGAAACACCATATATTTT.

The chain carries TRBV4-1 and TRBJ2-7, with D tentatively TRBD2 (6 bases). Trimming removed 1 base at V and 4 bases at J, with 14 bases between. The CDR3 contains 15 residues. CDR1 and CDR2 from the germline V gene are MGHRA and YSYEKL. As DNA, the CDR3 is TGCGCCAGCAGCCAAGTACGGGGAGGCCAATACGAGCAGTACTTC. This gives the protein CASSQVRGGQYEQYF.

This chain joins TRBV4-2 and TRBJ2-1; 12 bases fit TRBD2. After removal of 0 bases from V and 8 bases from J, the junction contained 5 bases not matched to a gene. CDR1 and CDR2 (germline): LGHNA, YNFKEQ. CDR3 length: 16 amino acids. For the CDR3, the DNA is TGTGCCAGCAGCCAAGATTCAAGACTAGCGGGAGATGAGCAGTTCTTC. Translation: CASSQDSRLAGDEQFF.

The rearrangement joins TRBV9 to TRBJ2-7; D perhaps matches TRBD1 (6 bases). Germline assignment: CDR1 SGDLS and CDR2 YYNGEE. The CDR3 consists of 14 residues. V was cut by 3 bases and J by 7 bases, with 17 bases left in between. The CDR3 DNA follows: TGTGCCAGCAGCGCCCTGCCAGGGGCATGGGAGCAGTACTTC. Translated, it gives CASSALPGAWEQYF.

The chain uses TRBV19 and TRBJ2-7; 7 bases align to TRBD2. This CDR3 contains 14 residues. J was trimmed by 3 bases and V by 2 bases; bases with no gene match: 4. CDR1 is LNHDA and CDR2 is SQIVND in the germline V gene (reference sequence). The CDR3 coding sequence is TGTGCCAGTAGTATATCCCCGGGAGGCTACGAGCAGTACTTC. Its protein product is CASSISPGGYEQYF.

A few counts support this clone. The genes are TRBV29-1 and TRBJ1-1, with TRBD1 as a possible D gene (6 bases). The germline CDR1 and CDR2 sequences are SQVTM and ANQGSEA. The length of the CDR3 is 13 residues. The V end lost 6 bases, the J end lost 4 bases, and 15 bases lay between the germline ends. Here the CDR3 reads CSVDNRAGTEAFF. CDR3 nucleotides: TGCAGCGTGGACAACAGGGCGGGCACTGAAGCTTTCTTT. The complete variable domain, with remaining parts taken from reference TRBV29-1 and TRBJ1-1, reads SAVISQKPSRDICQRGTSLTIQCQVDSQVTMMFWYRQQPGQSLTLIATANQGSEATYESGFVIDKFPISRPNLTFSTLTVSNMSPEDSSIYLCSVDNRAGTEAFFGQGTRLTVV.

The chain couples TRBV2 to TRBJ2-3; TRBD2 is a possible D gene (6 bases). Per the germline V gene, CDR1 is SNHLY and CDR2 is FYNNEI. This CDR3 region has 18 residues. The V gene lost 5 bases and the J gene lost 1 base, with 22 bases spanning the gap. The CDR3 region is CASSPSTGLTGGTDTQYF. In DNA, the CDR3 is TGTGCCAGCAGTCCAAGCACCGGACTGACGGGGGGCACAGATACGCAGTATTTT.

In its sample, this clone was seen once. Here the CDR3 DNA reads TGTGCCAGCAGCCAAACCTTTGCGGGGGCTGGAAACACCATATATTTT. It specifies CASSQTFAGAGNTIYF. The chain couples TRBV3-1 (or the pseudogene TRBV3-2) to TRBJ1-3; D perhaps matches TRBD1 (5 bases). V was trimmed by 2 bases and J by 2 bases, leaving 13 bases between them. This CDR3 has 16 amino acids. Germline V lookup: CDR1 LGHDT, CDR2 YNNKEL (reference sequence).

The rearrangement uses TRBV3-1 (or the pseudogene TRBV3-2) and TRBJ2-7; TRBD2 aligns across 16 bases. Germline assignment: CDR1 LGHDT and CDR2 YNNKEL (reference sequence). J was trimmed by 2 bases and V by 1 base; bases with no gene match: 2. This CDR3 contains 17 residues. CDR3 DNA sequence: TGTGCCAGCAGCCAAGGGGGACTAGCGGGAGGGCCCTACGAGCAGTACTTC. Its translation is CASSQGGLAGGPYEQYF.

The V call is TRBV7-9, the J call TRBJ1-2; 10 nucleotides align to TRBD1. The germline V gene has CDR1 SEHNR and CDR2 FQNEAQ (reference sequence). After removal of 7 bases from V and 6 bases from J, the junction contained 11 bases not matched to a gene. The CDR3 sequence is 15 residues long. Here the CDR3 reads CASTSGTGDFNGYTF. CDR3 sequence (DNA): TGTGCCAGCACCTCGGGGACAGGGGATTTTAATGGCTACACCTTC.